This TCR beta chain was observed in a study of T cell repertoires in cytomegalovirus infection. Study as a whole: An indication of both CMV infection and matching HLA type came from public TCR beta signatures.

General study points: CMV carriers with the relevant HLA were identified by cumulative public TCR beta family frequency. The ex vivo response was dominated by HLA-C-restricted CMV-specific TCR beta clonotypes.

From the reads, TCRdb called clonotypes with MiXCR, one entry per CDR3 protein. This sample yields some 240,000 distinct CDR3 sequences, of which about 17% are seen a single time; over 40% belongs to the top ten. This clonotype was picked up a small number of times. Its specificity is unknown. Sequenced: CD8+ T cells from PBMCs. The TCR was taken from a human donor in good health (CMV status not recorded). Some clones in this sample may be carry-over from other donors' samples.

Here the CDR3 reads CSARDLGLPEAFF. The CDR3 region has the DNA TGCAGTGCTAGAGATCTGGGGCTCCCTGAAGCTTTCTTT. V usage is TRBV20-1 and J usage is TRBJ1-1, with D possibly being TRBD1 (5 bases). Germline loops: CDR1 DFQATT, CDR2 SNEGSKA (reference sequence). This CDR3 comprises 13 residues. With 0 bases removed from V and 6 bases from J, the gap between germline ends came to 11 bases.